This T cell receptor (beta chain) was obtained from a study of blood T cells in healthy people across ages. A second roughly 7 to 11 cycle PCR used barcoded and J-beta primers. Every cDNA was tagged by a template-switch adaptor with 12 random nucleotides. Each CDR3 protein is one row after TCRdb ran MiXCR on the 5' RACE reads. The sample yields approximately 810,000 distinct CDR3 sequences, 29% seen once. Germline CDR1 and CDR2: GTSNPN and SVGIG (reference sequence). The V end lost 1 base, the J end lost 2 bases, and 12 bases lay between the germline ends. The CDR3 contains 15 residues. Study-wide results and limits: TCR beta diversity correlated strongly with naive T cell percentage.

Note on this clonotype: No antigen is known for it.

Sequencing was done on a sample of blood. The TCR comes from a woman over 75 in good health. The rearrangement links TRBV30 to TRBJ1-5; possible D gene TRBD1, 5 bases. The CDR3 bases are TGTGCCTGGAGTGCCCAGTGGGGCGGCAATCAGCCCCAGCATTTT. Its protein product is CAWSAQWGGNQPQHF.